This TCR beta chain stems from a study of OX40 agonist ivuxolimab in advanced cancers. Background on the study: People in dose escalation had one of these cancers: hepatocellular carcinoma, melanoma, renal cell or head and neck cancer. Study-level points and caveats: CD8+ T cells (on average) carried more expanded clones than CD4+ T cells. Patients with a partial response at 0.1-3.0 mg/kg had among the lowest clonal expansion. Some of the nonresponding patients also showed low levels of normalized T-cell clonal expansion.

In its sample, this clone was seen once. Antigen specificity is unknown. Sequencing was performed with immunoSEQ multiplex PCR; in TCRdb, only in-frame clones are kept and a portion is missing. The sample yields some 100,000 clones, roughly 80% seen once. The V end lost 5 bases, the J end lost 3 bases, and 16 bases lay between the germline ends. The CDR3 totals 15 residues. Germline CDR1 reads MNHEY; CDR2 reads SVGAGI. This material consisted of CD4+ or CD8+ T cells sorted from blood, taken in a trial of the OX40 agonist ivuxolimab. This rearrangement joins TRBV6-5 to TRBJ1-1; D not certain. This receptor was taken from an adult with an advanced solid tumor such as melanoma, head and neck, liver or kidney cancer. As DNA, the CDR3 is TGTGCCAGCAGTACCAACGACGGGTGGGACACTGAAGCTTTCTTT. This translates into CASSTNDGWDTEAFF.